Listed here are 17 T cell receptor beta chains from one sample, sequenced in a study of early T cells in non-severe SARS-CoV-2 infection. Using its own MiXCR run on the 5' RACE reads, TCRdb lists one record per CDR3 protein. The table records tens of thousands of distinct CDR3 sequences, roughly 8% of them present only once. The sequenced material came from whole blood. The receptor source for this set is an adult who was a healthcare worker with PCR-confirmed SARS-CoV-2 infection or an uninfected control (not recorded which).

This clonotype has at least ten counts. The CDR3 sequence: CSVVRDRGGNEQFF. For the CDR3, the DNA is TGCAGCGTGGTCCGGGACAGGGGAGGCAATGAGCAGTTCTTC. V and J are TRBV29-1 and TRBJ2-1, with 10 nucleotides matching TRBD1. The CDR3 covers 14 residues. V lost 6 bases and J lost 6; bases outside the gene matches: 8. Germline-derived CDR1 and CDR2 are SQVTM and ANQGSEA.

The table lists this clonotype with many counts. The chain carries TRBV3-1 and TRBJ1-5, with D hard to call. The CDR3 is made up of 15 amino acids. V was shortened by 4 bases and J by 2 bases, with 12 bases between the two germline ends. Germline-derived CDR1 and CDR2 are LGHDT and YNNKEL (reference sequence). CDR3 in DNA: TGTGCCAGCAGCCCCATGGGTTGGGGCAATCAGCCCCAGCATTTT. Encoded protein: CASSPMGWGNQPQHF.

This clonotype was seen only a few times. This CDR3 reads CASTSPLGHTIYF. CDR3 bases: TGTGCCAGCACCAGCCCCCTTGGGCACACCATATATTTT. V gene TRBV25-1 combines with J gene TRBJ1-3; D not certain. Germline loops: CDR1 MGHDK, CDR2 SYGVNS. There are 13 residues in the CDR3. Trimming removed 7 bases at V and 8 bases at J, with 15 bases between.

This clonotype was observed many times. CDR3 sequence reads: CASSFSSGRVWQETQYF. The CDR3, as DNA: TGTGCCAGCAGTTTTTCTAGCGGGAGAGTATGGCAAGAGACCCAGTACTTC. The rearrangement uses TRBV12-3 or TRBV12-4 and TRBJ2-5; TRBD2 agrees at 10 bases. Trimming cost V 3 bases and J 2 bases; bases outside gene matches: 9. The CDR3 length is 17 residues.

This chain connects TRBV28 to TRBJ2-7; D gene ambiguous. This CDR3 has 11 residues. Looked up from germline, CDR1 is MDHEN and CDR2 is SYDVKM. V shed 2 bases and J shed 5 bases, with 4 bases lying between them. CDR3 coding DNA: TGTGCCAGCAGTTTAGGAGACGAGCAGTACTTC. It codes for CASSLGDEQYF.

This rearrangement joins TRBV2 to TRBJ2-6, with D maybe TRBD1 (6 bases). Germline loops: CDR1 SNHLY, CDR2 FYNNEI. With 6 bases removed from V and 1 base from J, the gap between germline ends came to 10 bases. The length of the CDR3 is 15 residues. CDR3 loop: CASRSDRSGANVLTF. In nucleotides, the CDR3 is TGTGCCAGCAGATCAGACAGGTCTGGGGCCAACGTCCTGACTTTC. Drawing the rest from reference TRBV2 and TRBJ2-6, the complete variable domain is EPEVTQTPSHQVTQMGQEVILRCVPISNHLYFYWYRQILGQKVEFLVSFYNNEISEKSEIFDDQFSVERPDGSNFTLKIRSTKLEDSAMYFCASRSDRSGANVLTFGAGSRLTVL.

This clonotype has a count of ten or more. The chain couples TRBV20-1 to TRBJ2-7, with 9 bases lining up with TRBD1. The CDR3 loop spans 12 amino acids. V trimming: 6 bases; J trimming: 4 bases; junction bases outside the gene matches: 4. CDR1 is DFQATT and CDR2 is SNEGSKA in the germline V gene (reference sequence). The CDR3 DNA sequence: TGCAGTGCGGAGGGACAGGGTTACGAGCAGTACTTC. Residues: CSAEGQGYEQYF.

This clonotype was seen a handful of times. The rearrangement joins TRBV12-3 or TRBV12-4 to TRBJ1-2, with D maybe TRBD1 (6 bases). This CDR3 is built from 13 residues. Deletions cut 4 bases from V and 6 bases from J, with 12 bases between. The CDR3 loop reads CASSSGTSHGYTF. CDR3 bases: TGTGCCAGCAGTTCCGGGACATCACATGGCTACACCTTC.

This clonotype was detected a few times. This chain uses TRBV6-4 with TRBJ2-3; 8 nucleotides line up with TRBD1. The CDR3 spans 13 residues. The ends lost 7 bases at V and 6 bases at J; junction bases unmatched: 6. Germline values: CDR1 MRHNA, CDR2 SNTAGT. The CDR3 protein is CASNPGQVDTQYF. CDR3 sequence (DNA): TGTGCCAGCAACCCGGGACAGGTTGATACGCAGTATTTT.

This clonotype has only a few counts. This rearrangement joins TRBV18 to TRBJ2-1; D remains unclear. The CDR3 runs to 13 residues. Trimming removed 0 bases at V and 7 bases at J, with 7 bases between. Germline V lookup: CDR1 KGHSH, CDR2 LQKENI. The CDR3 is CASSPPSKNEQFF. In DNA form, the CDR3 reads TGTGCCAGCTCACCACCCAGTAAGAATGAGCAGTTCTTC.

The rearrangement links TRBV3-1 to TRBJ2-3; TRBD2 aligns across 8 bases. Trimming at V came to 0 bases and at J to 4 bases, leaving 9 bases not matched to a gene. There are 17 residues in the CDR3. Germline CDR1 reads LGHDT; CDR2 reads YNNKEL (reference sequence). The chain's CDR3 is CASSQDLGGGGPDTQYF. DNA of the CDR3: TGTGCCAGCAGCCAAGACCTCGGAGGCGGGGGGCCAGATACGCAGTATTTT.

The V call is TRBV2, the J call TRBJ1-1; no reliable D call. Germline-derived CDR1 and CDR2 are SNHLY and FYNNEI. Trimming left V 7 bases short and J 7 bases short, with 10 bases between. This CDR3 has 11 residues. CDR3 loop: CASNGRNEAFF. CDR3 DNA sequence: TGTGCCAGCAACGGACGGAATGAAGCTTTCTTT.

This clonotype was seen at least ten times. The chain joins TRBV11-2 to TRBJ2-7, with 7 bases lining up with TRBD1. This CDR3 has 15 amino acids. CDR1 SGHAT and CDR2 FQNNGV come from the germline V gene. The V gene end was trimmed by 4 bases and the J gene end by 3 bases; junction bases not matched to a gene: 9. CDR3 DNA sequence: TGTGCCAGCAGCTCGACCGGGACAGTGCACTACGAGCAGTACTTC. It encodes CASSSTGTVHYEQYF.

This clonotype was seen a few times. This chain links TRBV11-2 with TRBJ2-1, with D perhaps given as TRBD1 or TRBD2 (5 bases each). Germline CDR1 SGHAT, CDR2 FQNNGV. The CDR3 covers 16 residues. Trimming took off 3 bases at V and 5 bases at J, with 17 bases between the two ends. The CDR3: CASSFPRGVGDNEQFF. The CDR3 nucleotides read TGTGCCAGCAGCTTCCCCCGGGGAGTAGGGGACAATGAGCAGTTCTTC.

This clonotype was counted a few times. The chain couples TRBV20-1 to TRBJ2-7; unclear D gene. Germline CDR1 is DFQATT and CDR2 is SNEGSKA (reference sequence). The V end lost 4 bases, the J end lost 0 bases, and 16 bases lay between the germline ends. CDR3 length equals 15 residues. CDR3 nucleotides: TGCAGTGCTACCTCGATCGGCGCCAGCTCCTACGAGCAGTACTTC. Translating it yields CSATSIGASSYEQYF.

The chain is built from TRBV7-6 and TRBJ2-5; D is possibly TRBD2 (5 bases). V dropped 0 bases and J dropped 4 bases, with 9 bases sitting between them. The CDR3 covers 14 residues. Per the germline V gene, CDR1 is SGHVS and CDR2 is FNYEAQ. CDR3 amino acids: CASSLAIGRETQYF. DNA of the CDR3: TGTGCCAGCAGCTTAGCGATAGGGAGAGAGACCCAGTACTTC.

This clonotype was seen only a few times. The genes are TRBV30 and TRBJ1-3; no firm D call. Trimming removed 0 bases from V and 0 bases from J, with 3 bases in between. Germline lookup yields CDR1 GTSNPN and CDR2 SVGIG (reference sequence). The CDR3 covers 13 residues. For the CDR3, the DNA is TGTGCCTGGAGTGTAAACTCTGGAAACACCATATATTTT. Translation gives CAWSVNSGNTIYF.